This T cell receptor (beta chain) was identified in a study of T-cell reconstitution after alpha-beta-depleted transplantation in children. Library preparation (for TCRbeta) was performed with unique molecular identifiers. TCRdb reanalysed the PCR reads using MiXCR and keeps one entry per CDR3 protein. The sample records just under 550,000 distinct CDR3 sequences, 15% to 20% being singletons. V shed 4 bases and J shed 4 bases, with 22 bases lying between them. Per germline, CDR1 SQVTM and CDR2 ANQGSEA. This CDR3 contains 16 residues. The V call is TRBV29-1, the J call TRBJ1-2; tentative D call: TRBD1 (5 bases). The sequencing used PBMCs from the stem cell graft donor, collected from the stem cell graft. The origin of this receptor is a human donor who donated a stem cell graft to a child with acute lymphoblastic leukemia. Here the CDR3 DNA reads TGCAGCGTTGCCCTCCCGTTGTGGGGGGGGGGCTATGGCTACACCTTC. Translated: CSVALPLWGGGYGYTF.